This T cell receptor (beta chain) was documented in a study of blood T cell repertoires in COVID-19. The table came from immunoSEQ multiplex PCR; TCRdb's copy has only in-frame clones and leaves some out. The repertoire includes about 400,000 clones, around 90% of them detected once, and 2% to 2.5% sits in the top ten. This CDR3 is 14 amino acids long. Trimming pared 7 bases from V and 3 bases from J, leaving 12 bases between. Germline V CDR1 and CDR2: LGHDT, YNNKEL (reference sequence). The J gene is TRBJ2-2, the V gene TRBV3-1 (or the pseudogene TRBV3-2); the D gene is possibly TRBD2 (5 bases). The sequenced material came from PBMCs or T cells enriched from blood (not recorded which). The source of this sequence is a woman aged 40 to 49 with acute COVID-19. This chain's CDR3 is CASTARGHTGELFF. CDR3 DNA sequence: TGTGCCAGCACCGCTCGCGGGCACACCGGGGAGCTGTTTTTT.